Each of the 4 T cell receptor beta chains below was sequenced from the same sample in a study of cytomegalovirus exposure and HLA in healthy donors. The study ran its PCR with 60 Vbeta and 13 Jbeta primers. Only in-frame clones appear in the TCRdb table, and some are missing; sequencing was by immunoSEQ multiplex PCR. This sample has hundreds of thousands of clones, with around four fifths found just once. Specimen: PBMCs. The receptors come from a boy younger than 18 in good health and CMV-seronegative.

The chain recombines TRBV5-4 with TRBJ1-1, with D maybe TRBD1 (5 bases). V was pared by 4 bases and J by 0 bases, with 10 bases between. Germline CDR1 and CDR2: SGHNT and YYREEE (reference sequence). The length of the CDR3 is 14 residues. CDR3 DNA sequence: TGTGCCAGCAGCACCGCGGGGGTGAACACTGAAGCTTTCTTT. This gives the protein CASSTAGVNTEAFF.

This clone has only one observation. The chain uses TRBV18 and TRBJ1-4; 7 bases fit TRBD1. This CDR3 has 12 residues. Germline CDR1 is KGHSH and CDR2 is LQKENI. V lost 4 bases to trimming and J lost 8 bases; unmatched junction nucleotides: 1. CDR3 amino acids: CASSQDREKLFF. Here the CDR3 DNA reads TGTGCCAGCTCACAGGACAGGGAAAAACTGTTTTTT.

The chain links TRBV29-1 to TRBJ2-3; 7 bases align to TRBD2. The CDR3 length is 15 residues. Germline loops: CDR1 SQVTM, CDR2 ANQGSEA. Germline trimming cut 7 bases from V and 0 bases from J; bases unmatched to any gene: 10. The CDR3 protein is CSGSGAGTSTDTQYF. The CDR3 DNA is TGCAGCGGCTCAGGAGCGGGGACTAGCACAGATACGCAGTATTTT.

The genes are TRBV18 and TRBJ1-4; TRBD1 matches at 7 bases. Germline V gene lookup returns CDR1 KGHSH and CDR2 LQKENI. This CDR3 has 14 residues. V was clipped by 2 bases and J by 7 bases; unmatched bases: 4. Here the CDR3 DNA reads TGTGCCAGCTCACCAAGGGACAGTGGTGAAAAACTGTTTTTT. Amino acid sequence: CASSPRDSGEKLFF. Based on the CDR3 plus reference TRBV18 and TRBJ1-4, the full variable domain is NAGVMQNPRHLVRRRGQEARLRCSPMKGHSHVYWYRQLPEEGLKFMVYLQKENIIDESGMPKERFSAEFPKEGPSILRIQQVVRGDSAAYFCASSPRDSGEKLFFGSGTQLSVL.